This record covers a single T cell receptor (beta chain). Its cognate antigen is unknown. CDR3 length equals 15 residues. Deletions cut 4 bases from V and 4 bases from J, with 14 bases between. Germline values: CDR1 MDHEN, CDR2 SYDVKM. These data are taken from a study of naive and memory T cell subsets. Notes on the study in general: Findings for naive and memory subsets could not be checked against ground truth.

An equimolar mix of two oligonucleotides served as the beta constant-region primer for TRBC1 and TRBC2. Ligated cDNA was amplified by four rounds of PCR with nested alpha and beta constant-region primers and SP2. TCRdb recomputed calls from the UMI-ligation and nested PCR reads with MiXCR, one row per CDR3 protein. The sample holds about 120,000 distinct CDR3 sequences; 35% to 45% are singletons and the top ten take 0.75% to 1%. The TCR was taken from a human donor in good health. The chain is built from TRBV28 and TRBJ1-5, with D possibly being TRBD1 (5 bases). Sample: central memory CD4+ T cells from blood. The CDR3 DNA sequence: TGTGCCAGCAGTTCGGACACGCCGAGAAATCAGCCCCAGCATTTT. Translation gives CASSSDTPRNQPQHF.